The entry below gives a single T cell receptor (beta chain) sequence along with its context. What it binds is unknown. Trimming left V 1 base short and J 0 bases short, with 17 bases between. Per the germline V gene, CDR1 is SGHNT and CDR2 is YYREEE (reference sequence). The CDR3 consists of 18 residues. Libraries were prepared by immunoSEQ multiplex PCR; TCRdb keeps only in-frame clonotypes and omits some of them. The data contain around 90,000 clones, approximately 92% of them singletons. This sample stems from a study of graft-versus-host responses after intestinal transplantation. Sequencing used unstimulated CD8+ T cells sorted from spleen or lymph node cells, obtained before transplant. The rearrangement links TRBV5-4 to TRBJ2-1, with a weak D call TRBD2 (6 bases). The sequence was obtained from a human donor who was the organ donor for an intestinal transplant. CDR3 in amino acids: CASSLNVGEAYSYNEQFF. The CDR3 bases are TGTGCCAGCAGCTTGAATGTTGGGGAGGCCTACTCCTACAATGAGCAGTTCTTC.